The 21 T cell receptor beta chains reported below all come from one sample, sequenced in a study of T cell repertoires in cytomegalovirus infection. TCRdb processed the reads anew with MiXCR; each CDR3 protein has one entry. The sample consists of roughly 920,000 distinct CDR3 sequences, about a third of them appearing once. These receptors' targets are unknown. Sequenced here: cultured CD8+ T cells from PBMCs, sampled from culture after CMV antigen stimulation. The receptors were gathered from a human donor in good health (CMV status not recorded). Some clones in this sample may be carry-over from other donors' samples.

The chain is built from TRBV6-5 and TRBJ2-1; 7 nucleotides agree with TRBD1. Germline CDR1 is MNHEY and CDR2 is SVGAGI. The J segment lost 2 bases and the V segment lost 8 bases, leaving 9 bases of the junction unmatched. CDR3 size: 15 residues. The CDR3 is CASSFARGTYNEQFF. The CDR3, as DNA: TGTGCCAGCTCATTCGCCAGGGGGACCTACAATGAGCAGTTCTTC.

This clonotype was counted a few times. J is TRBJ2-1 and V is TRBV28; D may be TRBD1 or TRBD2 (5 bases each). From germline, CDR1 is MDHEN and CDR2 SYDVKM. The CDR3 runs 11 residues. V was shortened by 10 bases and J by 7 bases, with 11 bases between the two germline ends. Here the CDR3 DNA reads TGTGCCACCGACTGGGGGAATGAGCAGTTCTTC. As protein: CATDWGNEQFF.

This clonotype was detected only a few times. The chain couples TRBV27 to TRBJ2-2; D might be TRBD2 (6 bases). Trimming took 1 base from V and 7 from J, leaving 7 bases between them. The CDR3 runs 13 residues. CDR1 is MNHEY and CDR2 is SMNVEV in the germline V gene (reference sequence). As DNA, the CDR3 is TGTGCCAGCAGTTTATGGGGGGACGGGGAGCTGTTTTTT. Amino acid sequence: CASSLWGDGELFF.

There are a few counts of this clonotype. The chain joins TRBV28 to TRBJ2-7; TRBD1 is a possible D gene (5 bases). Looked up from germline, CDR1 is MDHEN and CDR2 is SYDVKM. The CDR3 spans 15 residues. The V and J ends lost 5 bases and 1 base respectively, with 15 bases between them. The DNA for the CDR3 is TGTGCCAGCAGTACCGGCAGGGAAGGGTCCTACGAGCAGTACGTC. Its protein product is CASSTGREGSYEQYV.

There are a few counts of this clonotype. The chain has TRBV7-9 and TRBJ1-2; TRBD1 matches 7 bases. The germline V gene encodes CDR1 SEHNR and CDR2 FQNEAQ (reference sequence). Germline trimming cut 5 bases from V and 5 bases from J; bases unmatched to any gene: 2. CDR3 length: 12 residues. The CDR3 DNA sequence: TGTGCCAGCAGCCGGGGACAGTATGGCTACACCTTC. As protein: CASSRGQYGYTF.

The chain carries TRBV6-1 and TRBJ2-5, with 11 bases identical to TRBD1. The V gene's germline CDR1 is MNHNS and CDR2 SASEGT. The length of the CDR3 is 15 residues. Germline trimming cut 5 bases from V and 5 bases from J; bases unmatched to any gene: 7. In DNA form, the CDR3 reads TGTGCCAGCAGTCGGACAGGGGGCTCTCTTGAGACCCAGTACTTC. The encoded protein is CASSRTGGSLETQYF.

This clonotype was detected ten times or more. J is TRBJ1-1 and V is TRBV7-8; no clear D. V was clipped by 7 bases and J by 3 bases, with 21 bases between them. CDR1 and CDR2 from the germline V gene are SGHVS and FQNEAQ. The CDR3 runs 16 residues. The CDR3 loop reads CASTLNDVYLDTEAFF. The CDR3 DNA sequence: TGTGCCAGCACCCTAAACGATGTCTATTTGGACACTGAAGCTTTCTTT.

In its sample, this clonotype was seen many times. V usage is TRBV6-1 and J usage is TRBJ2-1; tentative D call: TRBD2 (7 bases). CDR1 is MNHNS, CDR2 SASEGT, per germline. The CDR3 consists of 16 residues. The V end was cut by 6 bases, the J end by 5 bases, with 20 bases between. CDR3 sequence (DNA): TGTGCCAGCAGCCCACTGGGGGCTAGCGGTGACAATGAGCAGTTCTTC. It yields the protein CASSPLGASGDNEQFF.

V and J are TRBV12-3 or TRBV12-4 and TRBJ1-5, with TRBD1 identical over 8 bases. With V trimmed by 3 bases and J by 3 bases, 10 bases remained unmatched. The CDR3 has 17 amino acids. The CDR3 coding sequence is TGTGCCAGCAGTTTTTTGACAGGGGAGTACGTCAATCAGCCCCAGCATTTT. Translated, it gives CASSFLTGEYVNQPQHF.

This clonotype was counted at least ten times. The rearrangement links TRBV7-6 to TRBJ1-4, with 8 bases aligning to TRBD1. Germline lookup yields CDR1 SGHVS and CDR2 FNYEAQ. This CDR3 has 15 amino acids. V lost 3 bases to trimming and J lost 7 bases; unmatched junction nucleotides: 7. CDR3: CASSLDRVGIEKLFF. CDR3 in DNA: TGTGCCAGCAGCTTGGACAGGGTCGGGATTGAAAAACTGTTTTTT.

The sample holds a few counts of this clonotype. CDR3 residues: CASSHDIHSYEQYF. DNA of the CDR3: TGTGCCAGCAGCCATGACATTCACTCCTACGAGCAGTACTTC. V gene TRBV7-8 combines with J gene TRBJ2-7; D call uncertain. The CDR3 contains 14 residues. V gave up 5 bases and J gave up 0 bases, with 11 bases separating them. Germline V gives CDR1 SGHVS, CDR2 FQNEAQ. The variable domain in full, with the rest retrieved from reference TRBV7-8 and TRBJ2-7, is GAGVSQSPRYKVAKRGQDVALRCDPISGHVSLFWYQQALGQGPEFLTYFQNEAQLDKSGLPSDRFFAERPEGSVSTLKIQRTQQEDSAVYLCASSHDIHSYEQYFGPGTRLTVT.

The chain joins TRBV19 to TRBJ1-1; tentative D call: TRBD1 (5 bases). The germline V and J ends were trimmed by 4 bases and 3 bases, with 21 bases remaining between them. The CDR3 has 17 residues. Germline V gene sequence: CDR1 LNHDA, CDR2 SQIVND (reference sequence). CDR3 in DNA: TGTGCCAGTAGTAAAGGCCCCCAGGGACTTGTGGACACTGAAGCTTTCTTT. This codes for CASSKGPQGLVDTEAFF.

This rearrangement joins TRBV5-1 to TRBJ1-1; D is ambiguous. The V and J ends lost 5 bases and 1 base respectively, with 9 bases between them. The CDR3 is 13 amino acids. CDR1 is SGHRS, CDR2 YFSETQ, per germline. For the CDR3, the DNA is TGCGCCAGCAGACCTAGGAAGAACACTGAAGCTTTCTTT. Its protein product is CASRPRKNTEAFF. Supplemented by reference TRBV5-1 and TRBJ1-1, the full variable domain reads KAGVTQTPRYLIKTRGQQVTLSCSPISGHRSVSWYQQTPGQGLQFLFEYFSETQRNKGNFPGRFSGRQFSNSRSEMNVSTLELGDSALYLCASRPRKNTEAFFGQGTRLTVV.

J is TRBJ2-2 and V is TRBV6-2 or TRBV6-3; TRBD1 matches 9 bases. Germline lookup yields CDR1 MNHEY and CDR2 SVGEGT. Losses at the gene ends were 8 bases for V and 3 bases for J; bases not matched to a gene: 4. The CDR3 loop spans 14 amino acids. Here the CDR3 DNA reads TGTGCCAGCGGGACAGGGTCCGACACCGGGGAGCTGTTTTTT. Its translation: CASGTGSDTGELFF.

This clonotype occurred a few times. The gene calls are TRBV6-5 and TRBJ1-1; D ambiguous. Per germline, CDR1 MNHEY and CDR2 SVGAGI. Trimming removed 1 base at V and 1 base at J, with 13 bases between. The CDR3 runs to 16 residues. CDR3 residues: CASSYLPGLGNTEAFF. The CDR3 DNA is TGTGCCAGCAGTTACTTACCGGGATTGGGGAACACTGAAGCTTTCTTT.

The rearrangement links TRBV7-6 to TRBJ2-1, with TRBD1 matching 9 bases. CDR1 and CDR2 from the germline V gene are SGHVS and FNYEAQ. This CDR3 is built from 16 residues. J lost 8 bases, V lost 1 base, and 9 bases had no gene match. The CDR3 sequence: CASSLEDRGIFDEQFF. The DNA for the CDR3 is TGTGCCAGCAGCTTAGAGGACAGGGGAATATTCGATGAGCAGTTCTTC.

This clonotype turned up a few times. The chain combines TRBV15 with TRBJ2-7, with no clear D. Per the germline V gene, CDR1 is LNHNV and CDR2 is YYDKDF (reference sequence). The V and J ends lost 5 bases and 6 bases respectively, with 17 bases between them. The CDR3 contains 14 residues. The DNA of the CDR3 is TGTGCCACCAGCTTCTCCGGGCCGCTTGGCGAGCAGTACTTC. Protein product: CATSFSGPLGEQYF.

This rearrangement joins TRBV4-1 to TRBJ1-1, with TRBD1 matching 7 bases. There are 14 residues in the CDR3. The V and J ends lost 6 bases and 5 bases, in that order; junction bases with no gene match: 9. CDR1 MGHRA and CDR2 YSYEKL come from the germline V gene. The CDR3 DNA follows: TGCGCCAGCAGGGGCGGAGGGGGCCGAACTGAAGCTTTCTTT. It specifies CASRGGGGRTEAFF.

V and J are TRBV12-5 and TRBJ2-5, with TRBD2 matching 9 bases. Germline V gene sequence: CDR1 LGHNT, CDR2 FRNRAP. This CDR3 has 16 amino acids. With V trimmed by 5 bases and J by 5 bases, 12 bases remained unmatched. The CDR3 nucleotides read TGTGCTAGTGGTCTCAGGGTAGCGGGGGCGGTGGAGACCCAGTACTTC. It encodes CASGLRVAGAVETQYF.

This clonotype has more than one count but fewer than ten. CDR3 in DNA: TGTGCCAGCAGCTTAAACGCCTTTGGGGGCCAGCCCCAGCATTTT. Translation: CASSLNAFGGQPQHF. The rearrangement links TRBV12-3 or TRBV12-4 to TRBJ1-5, with a possible D match to TRBD1 (6 bases). V shed 6 bases and J shed 7 bases, with 19 bases lying between them. The CDR3 contains 15 residues.

This clonotype was found once. This chain connects TRBV14 to TRBJ2-6; the D gene is possibly TRBD2 (5 bases). Germline V gives CDR1 SGHDN, CDR2 FVKESK. Trimming removed 1 base at V and 0 bases at J, with 16 bases between. CDR3 length equals 19 residues. The CDR3 sequence: CASSQAPEGRYSGANVLTF. The CDR3 DNA is TGTGCCAGCAGCCAAGCCCCCGAGGGCCGGTACTCTGGGGCCAACGTCCTGACTTTC.